The 15 T cell receptor beta chains below were found in one sample sequenced in a study of OX40 agonist ivuxolimab in advanced cancers. TCRdb's copy holds only in-frame clones and misses some; the assay was immunoSEQ multiplex PCR. The sample consists of tens of thousands of clones, around 93% of them appearing once. Specimen: CD4+ or CD8+ T cells sorted from blood, collected in a trial of the OX40 agonist ivuxolimab. The receptor set was obtained from an adult with an advanced solid tumor such as melanoma, head and neck, liver or kidney cancer.

The chain links TRBV7-3 to TRBJ2-6, with 9 bases lining up with TRBD1. V lost 3 bases to trimming and J lost 0 bases; unmatched junction nucleotides: 12. The CDR3 is made up of 20 amino acids. Per the germline V gene, CDR1 is SGHTA and CDR2 is FQGTGA. CDR3 in DNA: TGTGCCAGCAGCTTTTCTTTCGGGACAGGGTCGAGCTCTGGGGCCAACGTCCTGACTTTC. Its protein product is CASSFSFGTGSSSGANVLTF.

The J gene is TRBJ2-5, the V gene TRBV9; D is ambiguous. The V end was cut by 4 bases, the J end by 5 bases, with 15 bases between. Germline CDR1 and CDR2: SGDLS and YYNGEE. The CDR3 consists of 14 residues. The CDR3 reads CASSPPLSWETQYF. As DNA, the CDR3 is TGTGCCAGCAGCCCGCCTTTATCGTGGGAGACCCAGTACTTC.

The chain couples TRBV28 to TRBJ2-2; 8 nucleotides agree with TRBD2. The J segment lost 7 bases and the V segment lost 6 bases, leaving 19 bases of the junction unmatched. Germline V gives CDR1 MDHEN, CDR2 SYDVKM. The CDR3 loop spans 18 amino acids. Here the CDR3 DNA reads TGTGCCAGCAGAACACAGGGTTTGGTAGCGGGAAAAATCGGGGAGCTGTTTTTT. It codes for CASRTQGLVAGKIGELFF. Together with reference TRBV28 and TRBJ2-2, the CDR3 gives the full variable domain: DVKVTQSSRYLVKRTGEKVFLECVQDMDHENMFWYRQDPGLGLRLIYFSYDVKMKEKGDIPEGYSVSREKKERFSLILESASTNQTSMYLCASRTQGLVAGKIGELFFGEGSRLTVL.

This chain connects TRBV19 to TRBJ1-5; no clear D. The CDR3 covers 13 residues. The V end was cut by 6 bases, the J end by 3 bases, with 9 bases between. The V gene's germline CDR1 is LNHDA and CDR2 SQIVND (reference sequence). CDR3 nucleotide sequence: TGTGCCAGTAGCCGGGGAGTCAATCAGCCCCAGCATTTT. Amino acids: CASSRGVNQPQHF.

The CDR3 sequence is CASSQTGGHTDTQYF. CDR3 DNA sequence: TGTGCCAGCAGCCAAACCGGGGGGCATACAGATACGCAGTATTTT. V and J are TRBV14 and TRBJ2-3; weak D call: TRBD2 (7 bases). The CDR3 runs 15 residues. Trimming removed 2 bases at V and 3 bases at J, with 12 bases between. CDR1 is SGHDN, CDR2 FVKESK, per germline.

The V gene is TRBV29-1, the J gene TRBJ1-1, with TRBD1 matching over 8 bases. Germline V CDR1 and CDR2: SQVTM, ANQGSEA. V shed 1 base and J 11 bases; nucleotides not matched to a gene: 6. The CDR3 extends over 12 amino acids. CDR3 protein: CSVEVGTGSAFF. CDR3 in DNA: TGCAGCGTTGAAGTGGGGACAGGAAGTGCTTTCTTT.

V usage is TRBV7-9 and J usage is TRBJ2-5; D is undetermined. This CDR3 has 16 amino acids. Trimming shortened V by 2 bases and J by 5 bases, and 18 bases separated the two germline ends. Germline values: CDR1 SEHNR, CDR2 FQNEAQ (reference sequence). The CDR3 is CASSLLGGQSPETQYF. Here the CDR3 DNA reads TGTGCCAGCAGCTTATTGGGTGGGCAGAGCCCGGAGACCCAGTACTTC.

The chain combines TRBV15 with TRBJ2-1; D is unclear. The CDR3 extends over 15 amino acids. Germline-derived CDR1 and CDR2 are LNHNV and YYDKDF (reference sequence). Between the trimmed V and J ends, which lost 4 bases and 5 bases, there was a span of 15 bases. CDR3 nucleotide sequence: TGTGCCACCAGCACAAAGGCGATTTCCAACAATGAGCAGTTCTTC. This translates into CATSTKAISNNEQFF.

V is TRBV6-5 and J is TRBJ2-1; 7 nucleotides match TRBD2. Per the germline V gene, CDR1 is MNHEY and CDR2 is SVGAGI. This CDR3 has 14 amino acids. Trimming cost V 7 bases and J 2 bases; bases outside gene matches: 5. CDR3: CASKREGTYNEQFF. CDR3 nucleotides: TGTGCCAGCAAGAGGGAGGGTACCTACAATGAGCAGTTCTTC.

The chain combines TRBV28 with TRBJ1-2; possibly TRBD1 for D (5 bases). The CDR3 totals 13 residues. Germline V gene lookup returns CDR1 MDHEN and CDR2 SYDVKM. Trimming removed 3 bases at V and 8 bases at J, with 13 bases between. CDR3 sequence reads: CASSFAAGRGYTF. The DNA for the CDR3 is TGTGCCAGCAGTTTTGCTGCAGGGCGCGGCTACACCTTC.

This chain joins TRBV6-5 and TRBJ1-1; the D gene is possibly TRBD1 (6 bases). The CDR3 extends over 13 amino acids. Per germline, CDR1 MNHEY and CDR2 SVGAGI. Trimming stripped 1 base from V and 7 bases from J, with 10 bases between. CDR3 DNA sequence: TGTGCCAGCAGTTACTTGGGGGCCGGTGAAGCTTTCTTT. This encodes CASSYLGAGEAFF.

The chain carries TRBV7-3 and TRBJ2-7, with 7 bases aligning to TRBD2. V lost 3 bases to trimming and J lost 0 bases; unmatched junction nucleotides: 5. Germline lookup yields CDR1 SGHTA and CDR2 FQGTGA. The CDR3 runs to 15 residues. DNA of the CDR3: TGTGCCAGCAGCTTGGGGGGACTACTCTCCTACGAGCAGTACTTC. Translating gives CASSLGGLLSYEQYF.

This rearrangement joins TRBV15 to TRBJ1-1, with no clear D. This CDR3 is built from 15 residues. V lost 3 bases and J 0 bases, leaving 11 bases between the germline ends. Looked up from germline, CDR1 is LNHNV and CDR2 is YYDKDF (reference sequence). The CDR3: CATSSELGMNTEAFF. CDR3 coding DNA: TGTGCCACCAGCAGTGAATTAGGCATGAACACTGAAGCTTTCTTT. Supplemented by reference TRBV15 and TRBJ1-1, the full variable domain reads DAMVIQNPRYQVTQFGKPVTLSCSQTLNHNVMYWYQQKSSQAPKLLFHYYDKDFNNEADTPDNFQSRRPNTSFCFLDIRSPGLGDTAMYLCATSSELGMNTEAFFGQGTRLTVV.

The chain links TRBV19 to TRBJ1-5; no reliable D call. The CDR3 length is 11 residues. Trimming took 5 bases from V and 11 from J, leaving 10 bases between them. The germline CDR1 and CDR2 sequences are LNHDA and SQIVND (reference sequence). Here the CDR3 DNA reads TGTGCCAGTAGTGACCGACGGGCCCAGCATTTT. Translating gives CASSDRRAQHF. Based on the CDR3 plus reference TRBV19 and TRBJ1-5, the full variable domain is DGGITQSPKYLFRKEGQNVTLSCEQNLNHDAMYWYRQDPGQGLRLIYYSQIVNDFQKGDIAEGYSVSREKKESFPLTVTSAQKNPTAFYLCASSDRRAQHFGDGTRLSIL.

The chain joins TRBV7-9 to TRBJ2-1; possibly TRBD2 for D (6 bases). V was shortened by 5 bases and J by 9 bases, with 17 bases between the two germline ends. The CDR3 is 14 residues long. The germline V gene has CDR1 SEHNR and CDR2 FQNEAQ (reference sequence). CDR3 residues: CASSGTDGIGEQFF. The CDR3 region has the DNA TGTGCCAGCAGCGGGACTGATGGCATTGGTGAGCAGTTCTTC.